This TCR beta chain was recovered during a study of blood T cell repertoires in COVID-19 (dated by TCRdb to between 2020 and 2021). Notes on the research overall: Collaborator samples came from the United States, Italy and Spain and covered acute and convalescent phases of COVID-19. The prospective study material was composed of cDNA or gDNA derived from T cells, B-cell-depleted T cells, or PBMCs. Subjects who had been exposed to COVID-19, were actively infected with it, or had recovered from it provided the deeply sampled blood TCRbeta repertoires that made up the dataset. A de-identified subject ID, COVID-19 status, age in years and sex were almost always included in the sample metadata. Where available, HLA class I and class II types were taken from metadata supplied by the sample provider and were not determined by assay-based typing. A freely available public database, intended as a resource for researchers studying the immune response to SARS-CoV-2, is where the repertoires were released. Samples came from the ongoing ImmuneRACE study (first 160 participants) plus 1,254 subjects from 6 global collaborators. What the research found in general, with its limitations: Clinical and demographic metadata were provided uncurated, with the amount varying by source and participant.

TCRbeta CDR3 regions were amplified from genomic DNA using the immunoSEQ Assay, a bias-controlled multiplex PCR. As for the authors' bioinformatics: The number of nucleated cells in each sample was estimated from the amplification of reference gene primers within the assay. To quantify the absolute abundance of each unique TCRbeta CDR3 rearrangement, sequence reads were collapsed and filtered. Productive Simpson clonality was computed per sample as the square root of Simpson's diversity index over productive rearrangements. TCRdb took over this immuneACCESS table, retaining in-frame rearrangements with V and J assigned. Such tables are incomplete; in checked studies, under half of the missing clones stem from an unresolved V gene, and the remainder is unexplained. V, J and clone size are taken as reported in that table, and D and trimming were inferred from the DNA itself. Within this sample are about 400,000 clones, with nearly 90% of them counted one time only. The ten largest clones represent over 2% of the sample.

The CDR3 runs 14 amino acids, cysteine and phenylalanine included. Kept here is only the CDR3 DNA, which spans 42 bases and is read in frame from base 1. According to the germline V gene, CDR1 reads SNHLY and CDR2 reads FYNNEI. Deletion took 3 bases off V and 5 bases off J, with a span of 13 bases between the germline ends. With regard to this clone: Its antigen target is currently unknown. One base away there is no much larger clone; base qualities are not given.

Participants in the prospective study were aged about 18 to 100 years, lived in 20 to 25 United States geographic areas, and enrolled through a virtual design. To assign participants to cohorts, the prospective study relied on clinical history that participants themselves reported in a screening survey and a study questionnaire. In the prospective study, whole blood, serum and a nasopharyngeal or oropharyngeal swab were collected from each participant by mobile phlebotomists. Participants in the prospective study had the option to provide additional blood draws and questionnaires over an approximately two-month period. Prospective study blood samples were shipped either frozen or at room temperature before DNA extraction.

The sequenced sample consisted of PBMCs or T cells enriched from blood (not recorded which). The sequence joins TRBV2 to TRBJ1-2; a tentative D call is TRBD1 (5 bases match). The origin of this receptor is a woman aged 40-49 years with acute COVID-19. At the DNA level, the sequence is TGTGCCAGCAGTGAGGAGGGGACGGATTATGGCTACACCTTC. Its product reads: CASSEEGTDYGYTF.